This T cell receptor beta chain was captured in a study of T cells in localized non-small cell lung cancer. Study-wide results and caveats: The highest T cell clonality was in uninvolved adjacent lung, above tumor. The appearance of a median about 62 of the top 100 tumor clones was seen in adjacent lung. Elevated blood T cell density was associated with longer overall survival.

Sequenced by immunoSEQ multiplex PCR; TCRdb stores in-frame clones only, minus some. The repertoire holds approximately 140,000 clones, with more than 80% as singletons. Germline V gene data show CDR1 as SGHTA and CDR2 as FQGNSA. Trimming left V 2 bases short and J 5 bases short, with 10 bases between. The CDR3 length is 14 residues. This clone was detected a few times. What it recognizes is unknown. The gene calls are TRBV7-2 and TRBJ2-1; possible D gene TRBD2, 5 bases. The receptor was derived from a female donor of 60 years or more with stage I lung adenocarcinoma. Sequenced material: peripheral blood, taken before any cancer treatment. The CDR3 protein is CASSLSAADNEQFF. CDR3 in DNA: TGTGCCAGCAGCTTAAGCGCAGCGGACAATGAGCAGTTCTTC.